One sample yielded the 23 T cell receptor beta chains listed below, sequenced in a study of radiotherapy plus CTLA-4 blockade in lung cancer. Sequencing used immunoSEQ multiplex PCR; TCRdb keeps in-frame clones, though not all of them. The sample has 85,000 to 120,000 clones; approximately 81% are singletons. This material consisted of peripheral blood, taken from a patient treated with radiotherapy plus ipilimumab. These receptors all come from a human donor with non-small cell lung cancer that progressed on radiotherapy plus ipilimumab. Some clones in this sample may be carry-over from other donors' samples.

The CDR3 loop reads CASSLDSWGGYGYTF. CDR3 coding DNA: TGTGCCAGCAGCTTAGATTCATGGGGAGGCTATGGCTACACCTTC. The chain recombines TRBV7-9 with TRBJ1-2; unclear D gene. Trimming left V 1 base short and J 4 bases short, with 13 bases between. The germline V gene has CDR1 SEHNR and CDR2 FQNEAQ (reference sequence). The CDR3 is 15 residues long.

The CDR3 sequence: CASSSPGQGFGYTF. The CDR3 DNA reads TGTGCCAGCAGTTCTCCGGGACAGGGTTTCGGCTACACCTTC. The gene calls are TRBV25-1 and TRBJ1-2, with 9 nucleotides matching TRBD1. The CDR3 extends over 14 amino acids. The germline gives CDR1 MGHDK, CDR2 SYGVNS. With V trimmed by 5 bases and J by 8 bases, 9 bases remained unmatched.

The chain carries TRBV10-3 and TRBJ1-2, with D possibly TRBD1 on 6 matching bases. Between the trimmed V and J ends, which lost 8 bases and 3 bases, there was a span of 13 bases. CDR1 and CDR2 from the germline V gene are ENHRY and SYGVKD. This CDR3 comprises 13 residues. CDR3 loop: CAIAEDRYYGYTF. CDR3 nucleotides: TGTGCCATCGCCGAGGACAGATACTATGGCTACACCTTC.

The chain uses TRBV4-2 and TRBJ2-1, with 9 bases matching TRBD1. Germline values: CDR1 LGHNA, CDR2 YNFKEQ. V gave up 0 bases and J gave up 7 bases; unmatched junction bases: 10. The CDR3 extends over 17 amino acids. The CDR3 protein is CASSQDSGDRGGNEQFF. The DNA for the CDR3 is TGTGCCAGCAGCCAAGATTCAGGAGACAGGGGGGGGAATGAGCAGTTCTTC.

The chain's CDR3 is CASSSMVGTSTDTQYF. Here the CDR3 DNA reads TGCGCCAGCAGCTCCATGGTAGGAACTAGCACAGATACGCAGTATTTT. The chain carries TRBV5-1 and TRBJ2-3, with D unclear. CDR1 SGHRS and CDR2 YFSETQ come from the germline V gene. The germline V and J ends were trimmed by 3 bases and 0 bases, with 14 bases remaining between them. The CDR3 consists of 16 residues.

This clone was counted once. V is TRBV6-6 and J is TRBJ1-5; 8 positions match TRBD1. CDR1 and CDR2 (germline): MNHNY, SVGAGI (reference sequence). This CDR3 is built from 14 residues. V shed 6 bases and J 7 bases; nucleotides not matched to a gene: 8. The CDR3 reads CASSRQGAEQPQHF. CDR3 DNA: TGTGCCAGCAGCCGTCAGGGGGCGGAGCAGCCCCAGCATTTT.

The CDR3 reads CASSFPPGDWYF. The CDR3 DNA reads TGTGCCAGCAGTTTCCCCCCGGGGGATTGGTATTTT. This chain connects TRBV28 to TRBJ2-3, with TRBD2 as a possible D gene (6 bases). Germline loops: CDR1 MDHEN, CDR2 SYDVKM. The CDR3 spans 12 residues. V lost 3 bases and J lost 14, with 15 bases in between.

The chain recombines TRBV18 with TRBJ2-1; TRBD1 matches at 9 bases. The CDR3 spans 18 residues. V trimming: 3 bases; J trimming: 0 bases; junction bases outside the gene matches: 9. The germline CDR1 and CDR2 sequences are KGHSH and LQKENI. The CDR3 here is CASSPPLGQGPSYNEQFF. The CDR3 nucleotides are TGTGCCAGCTCACCCCCCTTGGGACAGGGCCCCTCCTACAATGAGCAGTTCTTC.

This clone was counted a single time. The gene calls are TRBV30 and TRBJ1-6, with a possible D match to TRBD1 (5 bases). The germline gives CDR1 GTSNPN, CDR2 SVGIG (reference sequence). The CDR3 runs to 15 residues. The V end lost 2 bases, the J end lost 5 bases, and 13 bases lay between the germline ends. The CDR3 sequence is CAWSLPGTNNSPLHF. The CDR3 nucleotides read TGTGCCTGGAGTCTTCCCGGGACTAATAATTCACCCCTCCACTTT.

The J gene is TRBJ2-7, the V gene TRBV7-9; D unresolved. The CDR3 covers 15 residues. From germline, CDR1 is SEHNR and CDR2 FQNEAQ (reference sequence). V was trimmed by 5 bases and J by 0 bases, leaving 14 bases between them. As DNA, the CDR3 is TGTGCCAGCAGCCCTTCCCGGGCGAGCTCCTACGAGCAGTACTTC. Protein: CASSPSRASSYEQYF. Drawing the rest from reference TRBV7-9 and TRBJ2-7, the complete variable domain is DTGVSQNPRHKITKRGQNVTFRCDPISEHNRLYWYRQTLGQGPEFLTYFQNEAQLEKSRLLSDRFSAERPKGSFSTLEIQRTEQGDSAMYLCASSPSRASSYEQYFGPGTRLTVT.

This clone showed up just a few times. V and J are TRBV5-1 and TRBJ2-1; tentatively, D is TRBD2 (5 bases). The length of the CDR3 is 16 residues. Germline V gives CDR1 SGHRS, CDR2 YFSETQ. V lost 2 bases to trimming and J lost 7 bases, with 19 bases between them. CDR3 nucleotide sequence: TGCGCCAGCAGCTTCAACGGGGTCACCCTGGCAAATGAGCAGTTCTTC. It yields the protein CASSFNGVTLANEQFF.

V usage is TRBV19 and J usage is TRBJ1-3; no clear D gene. The CDR3 loop spans 15 amino acids. V shed 3 bases and J shed 2 bases, with 11 bases lying between them. Germline CDR1 and CDR2: LNHDA and SQIVND (reference sequence). Here the CDR3 DNA reads TGTGCCAGTAGTATTAAGAGGGTCGCTGGAAACACCATATATTTT. Translated, it gives CASSIKRVAGNTIYF.

The sample holds one count of this clone. The rearrangement uses TRBV6-5 and TRBJ1-2, with D possibly being TRBD1 (5 bases). The CDR3 sequence is 14 residues long. The V end was cut by 5 bases, the J end by 4 bases, with 14 bases between. CDR1 is MNHEY and CDR2 is SVGAGI in the germline V gene. The CDR3 nucleotides are TGTGCCAGCAGTGCGGGGGGTCTCCCCTATGGCTACACCTTC. Translated, it gives CASSAGGLPYGYTF.

The chain has TRBV21-1 and TRBJ1-5; the table's D gene call, TRBD1, was not cross checked with the DNA. TRBV21-1 is shown as a pseudogene. The CDR3 has 15 residues. The CDR3, as DNA: TGTGCCAGCAGCAACGACAGTAGAGGCAATCAGCCCCAGCATTTT. This codes for CASSNDSRGNQPQHF.

The chain recombines TRBV5-4 with TRBJ1-5, with D possibly being TRBD1 (5 bases). Trimming removed 4 bases from V and 5 bases from J, with 16 bases in between. The germline V gene has CDR1 SGHNT and CDR2 YYREEE (reference sequence). This CDR3 spans 15 amino acids. This CDR3 is CASSHRQTLDQPQHF. The CDR3 coding sequence is TGTGCCAGCAGCCATCGACAGACCCTCGATCAGCCCCAGCATTTT.

This clone has a single count. The chain uses TRBV18 and TRBJ1-1; D is unclear. Germline V lookup: CDR1 KGHSH, CDR2 LQKENI. V dropped 0 bases and J dropped 0 bases, with 14 bases sitting between them. There are 17 residues in the CDR3. The CDR3 coding sequence is TGTGCCAGCTCACCACCGGGTTCAGGACGGATGAACACTGAAGCTTTCTTT. Encoded protein: CASSPPGSGRMNTEAFF.

V and J are TRBV19 and TRBJ2-7; perhaps TRBD1 as D (6 bases). The CDR3 contains 15 residues. The ends were cut back, 4 bases at V and 6 bases at J, with 19 bases in the middle. CDR1 LNHDA and CDR2 SQIVND come from the germline V gene (reference sequence). CDR3: CASSTQRTAGGEQYF. The DNA of the CDR3 is TGTGCCAGTAGTACACAAAGGACAGCCGGCGGCGAGCAGTACTTC.

The chain joins TRBV11-2 to TRBJ2-6; TRBD1 matches 8 bases. Germline loops: CDR1 SGHAT, CDR2 FQNNGV. V dropped 6 bases and J dropped 2; count of bases not matched to a gene: 6. This CDR3 region has 16 residues. The CDR3 protein is CASRTPGQAGANVLTF. CDR3 sequence (DNA): TGTGCCAGCAGAACACCGGGACAGGCTGGGGCCAACGTCCTGACTTTC.

The V gene is TRBV19, the J gene TRBJ2-5; tentative D call: TRBD2 (6 bases). Trimming cost V 5 bases and J 4 bases, with 20 bases left between them. There are 16 residues in the CDR3. Germline V gene sequence: CDR1 LNHDA, CDR2 SQIVND (reference sequence). In DNA form, the CDR3 reads TGTGCCAGTAGTCCGCACCGGGACTTGTTAACAGAGACCCAGTACTTC. Amino acid sequence: CASSPHRDLLTETQYF.

The chain uses TRBV7-2 and TRBJ2-5, with 7 bases lining up with TRBD2. The V segment lost 3 bases and the J segment 3 bases; nucleotides outside the gene matches: 7. Per germline, CDR1 SGHTA and CDR2 FQGNSA. CDR3 length: 15 residues. The CDR3 DNA reads as TGTGCCAGCAGCTTGGCCCCCAGCGGGGAAGAGACCCAGTACTTC. Translated, it gives CASSLAPSGEETQYF. Combining the CDR3 with reference TRBV7-2 and TRBJ2-5 gives the whole variable domain GAGVSQSPSNKVTEKGKDVELRCDPISGHTALYWYRQSLGQGLEFLIYFQGNSAPDKSGLPSDRFSAERTGGSVSTLTIQRTQQEDSAVYLCASSLAPSGEETQYFGPGTRLLVL.

The rearrangement joins TRBV5-3 to TRBJ2-3, with D possibly being TRBD1 or TRBD2 (6 bases each). TRBV5-3 is treated as an ORF (open reading frame) with a function not yet certain. The CDR3 runs to 15 residues. Between the trimmed V and J ends, which lost 6 bases and 3 bases, there was a span of 17 bases. The CDR3 sequence is CARKVGGGVTDTQYF. CDR3 nucleotides: TGTGCCAGAAAGGTTGGAGGGGGAGTGACAGATACGCAGTATTTT.

V usage is TRBV5-4 and J usage is TRBJ1-3; 7 bases map to TRBD1. The CDR3 is 15 residues long. The germline CDR1 and CDR2 sequences are SGHNT and YYREEE (reference sequence). Trimming removed 5 bases from V and 0 bases from J; junction bases left unmatched: 5. The CDR3 DNA reads TGTGCCAGCAGGCCGACAGGGAACTCTGGAAACACCATATATTTT. Translated, it gives CASRPTGNSGNTIYF.

The chain recombines TRBV7-6 with TRBJ1-5; D not certain. CDR1 and CDR2 from the germline V gene are SGHVS and FNYEAQ. CDR3 length: 13 amino acids. Deletions cut 5 bases from V and 3 bases from J, with 8 bases between. The CDR3 loop reads CASSLTSNQPQHF. In DNA, the CDR3 is TGTGCCAGCAGCCTTACATCCAATCAGCCCCAGCATTTT.